This T cell receptor (beta chain) was found in a study of blood T cells in healthy people across ages. This clonotype came up a few times. No antigen is known for it. Points from the study as a whole: The authors considered diversity estimates from one million T cells to be underestimates.

Primed by a sample-barcoded 5' primer and a J-beta primer mix, a second PCR proceeded for 7 to 11 cycles. At least 2.5 million CDR3-containing paired-end reads were obtained per sample. In TCRdb, the 5' RACE reads were re-called with MiXCR into one record per CDR3 protein. Of around 1,000,000 distinct CDR3 sequences listed, 25% were seen once; the top ten hold less than 0.75%. Germline CDR1 is SGHAT and CDR2 is FQNNGV. V was shortened by 5 bases and J by 4 bases, with 11 bases between the two germline ends. The CDR3 covers 13 residues. This sample also belongs to another study, concerning T cells of mothers and their children. According to that study: The study obtained over 9.5 million TCR beta CDR3 reads per mother and around 3 million per child.

Sequencing was carried out using blood. The rearrangement uses TRBV11-2 and TRBJ1-1; D gene uncertain. The source is a girl aged 2 to 10 in good health. The CDR3 nucleotides read TGTGCCAGCAGCCAATGGGCGCTCACTGAAGCTTTCTTT. Translation gives CASSQWALTEAFF.